This T cell receptor beta chain was identified in a study of Graves' ophthalmopathy and Graves' hyperthyroidism. Among the exclusions were patients with other autoimmune diseases, uncontrolled infections, pregnancy or lactation. Study-wide findings and caveats: Ophthalmopathy progression prediction by the model yielded a sensitivity of 60% to 71% and a specificity of 72.22%. A 13-signature model separated ophthalmopathy from stable hyperthyroidism, roughly 85% sensitivity, approximately 84% specificity. Blood also harbored most expanded thyroid clonotypes above 0.001 frequency.

Beta-chain TCR CDR3 regions were amplified from RNA transcripts. An initial RT-PCR round employing HTBI primers preceded a second-round multiplex PCR. TCRdb reprocessed the multiplex PCR reads via MiXCR and lists one record per CDR3 protein. The table includes about 700,000 distinct CDR3 sequences, roughly two fifths detected once. The CDR3 covers 15 residues. Per the germline V gene, CDR1 is SGHDN and CDR2 is FVKESK. Comment on this clonotype: Its antigen is as yet unknown. The junction and the germline gene differ at one end; a read error may be behind it.

V and J are TRBV14 and TRBJ2-2; D is perhaps TRBD1 (6 bases). Sequenced: peripheral blood. This TCR was sampled from an adult man with Graves' ophthalmopathy. The CDR3, as DNA: TGTGCCAGCAGCCCCGGGACACCTAACACCGGGGAGCCGTTTTTT. This translates into CASSPGTPNTGEPFF. Using reference TRBV14 and TRBJ2-2 for the parts outside the CDR3, the full variable domain is EAGVTQFPSHSVIEKGQTVTLRCDPISGHDNLYWYRRVMGKEIKFLLHFVKESKQDESGMPNNRFLAERTGGTYSTLKVQPAELEDSGVYFCASSPGTPNTGEPFFGEGSRLTVL.